A single sample is the source of the 22 T cell receptor beta chains below, sequenced in a study of cytomegalovirus exposure and HLA in healthy donors. Sequencing was performed with immunoSEQ multiplex PCR; in TCRdb, only in-frame clones are kept and a portion is missing. Here the sample spans some 86,000 clones, 90% to 95% being singletons. The sequenced sample was PBMCs. The receptors were sampled from a woman in her 30s in good health and CMV-seronegative.

The V call is TRBV5-1, the J call TRBJ2-3, with TRBD2 identical over 16 bases. The CDR3 is 17 residues long. The V and J ends lost 4 bases and 3 bases, in that order; junction bases with no gene match: 5. Germline assignment: CDR1 SGHRS and CDR2 YFSETQ. CDR3 DNA sequence: TGCGCCAGCAGCACGGGACTAGCGGGGGGGCCGACAGATACGCAGTATTTT. Translation gives CASSTGLAGGPTDTQYF.

CDR3 sequence: CASSKARGPLWEFLGEQYF. The CDR3 DNA is TGTGCCAGCAGCAAGGCCAGGGGACCCCTTTGGGAATTCTTGGGTGAGCAGTACTTC. This rearrangement joins TRBV21-1 to TRBJ2-7; the D segment call TRBD1 is taken from the table without a DNA check. TRBV21-1 is noted as a pseudogene. CDR3 size: 19 residues.

The chain links TRBV19 to TRBJ2-5, with 15 positions matching TRBD2. Germline trimming cut 6 bases from V and 5 bases from J; bases unmatched to any gene: 4. Germline V gene data show CDR1 as LNHDA and CDR2 as SQIVND (reference sequence). The CDR3 is made up of 15 amino acids. CDR3 nucleotide sequence: TGTGCCAGTAGGCGGACTAGCGGGAGGGGGGAGACCCAGTACTTC. Protein: CASRRTSGRGETQYF.

The chain links TRBV28 to TRBJ1-5, with D hard to call. The germline CDR1 and CDR2 sequences are MDHEN and SYDVKM. This CDR3 has 12 residues. Trimming left V 7 bases short and J 9 bases short, with 13 bases between. CDR3 bases: TGTGCCAGCAATCCTAGATTGGGGCCCCAGCATTTT. The encoded protein is CASNPRLGPQHF.

The J gene is TRBJ1-1, the V gene TRBV30; a possible D gene is TRBD1 (6 bases). The CDR3 has 15 residues. Looked up from germline, CDR1 is GTSNPN and CDR2 is SVGIG (reference sequence). Trimming stripped 1 base from V and 0 bases from J, with 12 bases between. The CDR3 sequence is CAWSEARGMNTEAFF. The CDR3 coding sequence is TGTGCCTGGAGTGAAGCCAGGGGCATGAACACTGAAGCTTTCTTT.

This chain links TRBV6-4 with TRBJ2-1, with TRBD2 identical over 13 bases. The CDR3 consists of 16 residues. CDR1 is MRHNA and CDR2 is SNTAGT in the germline V gene. The V segment lost 4 bases and the J segment 6 bases; nucleotides outside the gene matches: 6. The CDR3 DNA sequence: TGTGCCAGCAGTGGGACTAGCGGGAGTTTGGGCAATGAGCAGTTCTTC. Translated: CASSGTSGSLGNEQFF.

This chain joins TRBV21-1 and TRBJ2-7; no DNA check was done on the table's D call, TRBD1. TRBV21-1 has pseudogene status. The CDR3 consists of 16 residues. This CDR3 is CASSERGVEADSEQYF. The CDR3 DNA is TGTGCCAGCAGCGAAAGGGGCGTCGAGGCGGATTCCGAGCAGTACTTC.

The V call is TRBV4-2, the J call TRBJ1-1; 7 bases align to TRBD1. This CDR3 contains 15 residues. V shed 0 bases and J 6 bases; nucleotides not matched to a gene: 7. Looked up from germline, CDR1 is LGHNA and CDR2 is YNFKEQ. CDR3 DNA sequence: TGTGCCAGCAGCCAAGATGACAGGGATCTTGCTGAAGCTTTCTTT. It codes for CASSQDDRDLAEAFF.

The chain combines TRBV6-1 with TRBJ2-3, with TRBD2 identical over 9 bases. Germline CDR1 and CDR2: MNHNS and SASEGT. There are 15 residues in the CDR3. Trimming at V came to 2 bases and at J to 3 bases, leaving 3 bases not matched to a gene. CDR3 bases: TGTGCCAGCAGTGAAATGGGACTAGCAACAGATACGCAGTATTTT. Encoded protein: CASSEMGLATDTQYF.

J is TRBJ1-1 and V is TRBV28; TRBD1 might be the D (5 bases). This CDR3 spans 16 amino acids. The V end was cut by 5 bases, the J end by 4 bases, with 20 bases between. Germline V gene data show CDR1 as MDHEN and CDR2 as SYDVKM. The CDR3 loop is CASSVGVLGRSTEAFF. DNA for the CDR3: TGTGCCAGCAGTGTAGGGGTTTTAGGCCGTAGCACTGAAGCTTTCTTT.

The chain employs TRBV28 and TRBJ1-5, with a possible D match to TRBD1 (5 bases). The CDR3 contains 14 residues. The germline V and J ends were trimmed by 3 bases and 7 bases, with 13 bases remaining between them. Germline CDR1 is MDHEN and CDR2 is SYDVKM. For the CDR3, the DNA is TGTGCCAGCAGTTTCGGGGGGAGGGAGCAGCCCCAGCATTTT. This encodes CASSFGGREQPQHF.

This clone was detected once. J is TRBJ1-3 and V is TRBV9, with TRBD1 identical over 10 bases. This CDR3 has 16 residues. Trimming at V came to 0 bases and at J to 4 bases, leaving 4 bases not matched to a gene. Germline CDR1 reads SGDLS; CDR2 reads YYNGEE. The CDR3 DNA reads as TGTGCCAGCAGCGTAGTAGGGACAGGGGCAGGAAACACCATATATTTT. Protein: CASSVVGTGAGNTIYF.

The chain links TRBV27 to TRBJ1-5; 7 bases agree with TRBD1. Germline lookup yields CDR1 MNHEY and CDR2 SMNVEV (reference sequence). V gave up 6 bases and J gave up 1 base; unmatched junction bases: 9. This CDR3 is built from 16 residues. CDR3 region: CASSLRPGQSNQPQHF. The CDR3 nucleotides read TGTGCCAGCAGCCTTAGGCCGGGACAGAGCAATCAGCCCCAGCATTTT.

V usage is TRBV5-6 and J usage is TRBJ2-5; TRBD2 aligns across 8 bases. Germline values: CDR1 SGHDT, CDR2 YYEEEE. The CDR3 has 14 amino acids. The ends lost 4 bases at V and 2 bases at J; junction bases unmatched: 4. The CDR3 nucleotides read TGTGCCAGCAGCGGGGGCGGGGGGCAAGAGACCCAGTACTTC. Protein sequence: CASSGGGGQETQYF. Filled out from reference TRBV5-6 and TRBJ2-5, the complete variable domain reads DAGVTQSPTHLIKTRGQQVTLRCSPKSGHDTVSWYQQALGQGPQFIFQYYEEEERQRGNFPDRFSGHQFPNYSSELNVNALLLGDSALYLCASSGGGGQETQYFGPGTRLLVL.

This chain connects TRBV5-1 to TRBJ2-5, with 10 bases lining up with TRBD1. After removal of 4 bases from V and 3 bases from J, the junction contained 6 bases not matched to a gene. The CDR3 is made up of 15 amino acids. The germline gives CDR1 SGHRS, CDR2 YFSETQ. CDR3 sequence (DNA): TGCGCCAGCAGCCCCCGGGACAGGGGAGAAGAGACCCAGTACTTC. Protein: CASSPRDRGEETQYF.

The chain uses TRBV11-2 and TRBJ2-5, with D possibly matching TRBD1 (6 bases). V was shortened by 7 bases and J by 5 bases, with 20 bases between the two germline ends. CDR1 SGHAT and CDR2 FQNNGV come from the germline V gene. The CDR3 is made up of 15 amino acids. The CDR3 protein is CASTPPAGVGETQYF. CDR3 DNA sequence: TGTGCCAGCACCCCTCCGGCAGGGGTTGGGGAGACCCAGTACTTC.

This chain uses TRBV6-1 with TRBJ2-7; D may be TRBD1 (7 bases). CDR1 and CDR2 from the germline V gene are MNHNS and SASEGT. Between the trimmed V and J ends, which lost 3 bases and 2 bases, there was a span of 14 bases. The CDR3 runs to 15 residues. CDR3 sequence: CASSEAGQRAYEQYF. The CDR3 nucleotides are TGTGCCAGCAGTGAGGCGGGACAGCGAGCCTACGAGCAGTACTTC.

The genes are TRBV7-3 and TRBJ1-3; 7 bases are a match to TRBD1. J was trimmed by 3 bases and V by 5 bases; bases with no gene match: 7. From germline, CDR1 is SGHTA and CDR2 FQGTGA. CDR3 length equals 15 residues. The CDR3 DNA is TGTGCCAGCAGCCAAGGACAGGTCGATGGAAACACCATATATTTT. As protein: CASSQGQVDGNTIYF. The entire variable domain, with the rest obtained from reference TRBV7-3 and TRBJ1-3, is as follows: GAGVSQTPSNKVTEKGKYVELRCDPISGHTALYWYRQSLGQGPEFLIYFQGTGAADDSGLPNDRFFAVRPEGSVSTLKIQRTERGDSAVYLCASSQGQVDGNTIYFGEGSWLTVV.

This rearrangement joins TRBV11-3 to TRBJ2-1; no firm D call. Germline CDR1 SGHNT, CDR2 YENEEA. V was clipped by 1 base and J by 4 bases, with 5 bases between them. CDR3 length equals 13 residues. The CDR3 DNA reads as TGTGCCAGCAGCTTAGTCAGGTACAATGAGCAGTTCTTC. Its translation is CASSLVRYNEQFF.

V usage is TRBV5-1 and J usage is TRBJ2-5, with D uncertain. V lost 0 bases and J lost 1, with 10 bases in between. This CDR3 is 15 amino acids long. CDR1 and CDR2 from the germline V gene are SGHRS and YFSETQ. The CDR3 region is CASSLGRSGQETQYF. In nucleotides, the CDR3 is TGCGCCAGCAGCTTGGGTAGGTCGGGCCAAGAGACCCAGTACTTC.

This chain uses TRBV6-6 with TRBJ2-5; maybe TRBD2 (6 bases). Deletions cut 0 bases from V and 4 bases from J, with 6 bases between. Germline CDR1 is MNHNY and CDR2 is SVGAGI (reference sequence). The CDR3 covers 13 residues. CDR3 sequence (DNA): TGTGCCAGCAGTTACTCGACTAGAGAGACCCAGTACTTC. It yields the protein CASSYSTRETQYF.

J is TRBJ2-7 and V is TRBV19; D gene uncertain. The CDR3 runs 11 residues. V was pared by 3 bases and J by 3 bases, with 3 bases between. Germline CDR1 LNHDA, CDR2 SQIVND (reference sequence). The CDR3 loop is CASSIGYEQYF. The CDR3 coding sequence is TGTGCCAGTAGTATCGGCTACGAGCAGTACTTC.